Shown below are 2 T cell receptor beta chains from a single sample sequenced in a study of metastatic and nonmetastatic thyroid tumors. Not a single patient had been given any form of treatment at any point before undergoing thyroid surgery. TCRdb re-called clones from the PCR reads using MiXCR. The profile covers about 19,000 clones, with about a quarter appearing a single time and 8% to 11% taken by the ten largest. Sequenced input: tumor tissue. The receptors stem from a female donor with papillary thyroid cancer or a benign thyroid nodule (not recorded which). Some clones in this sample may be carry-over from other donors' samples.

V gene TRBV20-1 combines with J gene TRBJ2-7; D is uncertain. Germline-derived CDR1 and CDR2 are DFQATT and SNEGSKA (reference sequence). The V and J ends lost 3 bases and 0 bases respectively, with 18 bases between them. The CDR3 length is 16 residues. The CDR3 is CSARSPGRTSSYEQYF. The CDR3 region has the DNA TGCAGTGCTAGGAGTCCCGGGCGAACCAGCTCCTACGAGCAGTACTTC.

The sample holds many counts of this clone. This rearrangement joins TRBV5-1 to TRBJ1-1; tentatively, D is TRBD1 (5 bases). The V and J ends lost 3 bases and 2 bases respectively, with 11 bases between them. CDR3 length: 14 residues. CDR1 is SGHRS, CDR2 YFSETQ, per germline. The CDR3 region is CASSYAGRNTEAFF. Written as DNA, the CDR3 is TGCGCCAGCAGCTACGCAGGGCGTAACACTGAAGCTTTCTTT.